The 18 T cell receptor beta chains below come from one sample, sequenced in a study of blood T cell repertoires in COVID-19. TCRdb keeps only in-frame clones here, not all; method: immunoSEQ multiplex PCR. The table records under 200,000 clones, 88% of them present only once. Specimen: peripheral blood. Receptor source: a middle-aged man with active or convalescent COVID-19.

The chain links TRBV28 to TRBJ1-1; no clear D. The CDR3 extends over 13 amino acids. The germline CDR1 and CDR2 sequences are MDHEN and SYDVKM. With 2 bases removed from V and 11 bases from J, the gap between germline ends came to 15 bases. The CDR3 is CASSLIAGIRAFF. As DNA, the CDR3 is TGTGCCAGCAGTTTAATCGCAGGTATACGGGCTTTCTTT.

The chain employs TRBV6-5 and TRBJ2-1; the match to TRBD1 covers 7 bases. The CDR3 runs to 15 residues. Germline assignment: CDR1 MNHEY and CDR2 SVGAGI. The trim removed 7 bases at V and 0 bases at J, leaving 6 bases unmatched. The CDR3 loop reads CASTPDRSSYNEQFF. The CDR3 coding sequence is TGTGCCAGCACCCCGGACAGGAGCTCCTACAATGAGCAGTTCTTC.

J is TRBJ2-7 and V is TRBV27; TRBD2 aligns across 7 bases. V trimming: 6 bases; J trimming: 6 bases; junction bases outside the gene matches: 8. This CDR3 is 13 amino acids long. Germline V gives CDR1 MNHEY, CDR2 SMNVEV (reference sequence). CDR3 DNA sequence: TGTGCCAGCAGCTGGGGCTCGGGGGGCGAGCAGTACTTC. Residues: CASSWGSGGEQYF.

This clone was seen only once. The chain recombines TRBV5-6 with TRBJ1-3, with a possible D match to TRBD1 (6 bases). Germline CDR1 SGHDT, CDR2 YYEEEE. The CDR3 totals 16 residues. With 4 bases removed from V and 0 bases from J, the gap between germline ends came to 14 bases. The CDR3 is CASSRQVFSSGNTIYF. The CDR3 nucleotides are TGTGCCAGCAGCCGACAGGTCTTCTCCTCTGGAAACACCATATATTTT.

The chain recombines TRBV10-3 with TRBJ2-2, with D tentatively TRBD1 (5 bases). The CDR3 length is 14 residues. Germline values: CDR1 ENHRY, CDR2 SYGVKD. Trimming stripped 6 bases from V and 1 base from J, with 9 bases between. The CDR3 region is CAIRMTENTGELFF. The CDR3 DNA follows: TGTGCCATCAGGATGACAGAGAACACCGGGGAGCTGTTTTTT.

J is TRBJ2-1 and V is TRBV5-1, with 9 bases aligning to TRBD1. The junction had 13 bases not matched to a gene; V was cut back by 2 bases and J by 7 bases. CDR3 length: 17 amino acids. Germline lookup yields CDR1 SGHRS and CDR2 YFSETQ. The CDR3 DNA reads as TGCGCCAGCAGCTTAGTACCGCCCGGGACAGGGCGGAATGAGCAGTTCTTC. Translating it yields CASSLVPPGTGRNEQFF. Full variable domain (rest looked up from reference TRBV5-1 and TRBJ2-1): KAGVTQTPRYLIKTRGQQVTLSCSPISGHRSVSWYQQTPGQGLQFLFEYFSETQRNKGNFPGRFSGRQFSNSRSEMNVSTLELGDSALYLCASSLVPPGTGRNEQFFGPGTRLTVL.

CDR3 coding DNA: TGCGCCAGCAGCTTGGAACAGGGAACCAATGAGCAGTTCTTC. This translates into CASSLEQGTNEQFF. This rearrangement joins TRBV5-1 to TRBJ2-1; D is perhaps TRBD1 (6 bases). V was cut by 0 bases and J by 6 bases, with 10 bases left in between. Germline V lookup: CDR1 SGHRS, CDR2 YFSETQ. The CDR3 covers 14 residues. Based on the CDR3 plus reference TRBV5-1 and TRBJ2-1, the full variable domain is KAGVTQTPRYLIKTRGQQVTLSCSPISGHRSVSWYQQTPGQGLQFLFEYFSETQRNKGNFPGRFSGRQFSNSRSEMNVSTLELGDSALYLCASSLEQGTNEQFFGPGTRLTVL.

The chain carries TRBV5-6 and TRBJ1-1, with D hard to call. CDR1 and CDR2 from the germline V gene are SGHDT and YYEEEE. The CDR3 is 14 amino acids. The V end lost 4 bases, the J end lost 5 bases, and 15 bases lay between the germline ends. The CDR3 DNA is TGTGCCAGCAGCCAACCTGAGGTTTGGACTGAAGCTTTCTTT. It specifies CASSQPEVWTEAFF.

CDR3 protein: CASSPGLPGQGFSGANVLTF. The CDR3 nucleotides read TGTGCCAGCAGCCCGGGGCTCCCGGGACAGGGATTCTCTGGGGCCAACGTCCTGACTTTC. This chain uses TRBV9 with TRBJ2-6, with TRBD1 identical over 9 bases. V lost 4 bases and J lost 0; bases outside the gene matches: 14. Germline V gene data show CDR1 as SGDLS and CDR2 as YYNGEE. This CDR3 spans 20 amino acids.

The chain recombines TRBV5-1 with TRBJ1-4, with D uncertain. V lost 4 bases to trimming and J lost 2 bases, with 9 bases between them. The CDR3 extends over 14 amino acids. Germline CDR1 and CDR2: SGHRS and YFSETQ. The CDR3 spells CASSRGGTNEKLFF. The CDR3 coding sequence is TGCGCCAGCAGCCGTGGAGGTACTAATGAAAAACTGTTTTTT.

The chain uses TRBV11-2 and TRBJ2-7, with no clear D. Germline V CDR1 and CDR2: SGHAT, FQNNGV. The CDR3 is made up of 17 amino acids. The V gene lost 0 bases and the J gene lost 0 bases, with 15 bases spanning the gap. The CDR3 loop reads CASSLDKRQSLSYEQYF. In DNA form, the CDR3 reads TGTGCCAGCAGCTTAGATAAGAGGCAGTCGCTCTCCTACGAGCAGTACTTC.

J is TRBJ1-2 and V is TRBV12-3 or TRBV12-4; D possibly corresponds to TRBD1 (5 bases). The CDR3 is 12 amino acids. The V and J ends lost 6 bases and 8 bases respectively, with 13 bases between them. CDR3 amino acids: CASSDSETGYTF. In DNA, the CDR3 is TGTGCCAGCAGCGACAGCGAAACAGGCTACACCTTC.

The chain carries TRBV28 and TRBJ2-7, with TRBD2 matching 7 bases. Unmatched junction bases numbered 6, after V lost 0 bases and J lost 4 bases. This CDR3 comprises 15 residues. CDR1 and CDR2 (germline): MDHEN, SYDVKM. In nucleotides, the CDR3 is TGTGCCAGCAGTTTATGGGCTAGCGGAGAATACGAGCAGTACTTC. The encoded protein is CASSLWASGEYEQYF.

This clone was counted a few times. The chain uses TRBV6-1 and TRBJ1-5; D is ambiguous. CDR1 is MNHNS and CDR2 is SASEGT in the germline V gene. The CDR3 loop spans 16 amino acids. Trimming took 4 bases from V and 1 from J, leaving 14 bases between them. The chain's CDR3 is CASSVKGRESNQPQHF. CDR3 sequence (DNA): TGTGCCAGCAGTGTTAAAGGTCGGGAGAGCAATCAGCCCCAGCATTTT.

The chain uses TRBV27 and TRBJ1-2; D is unclear. Per the germline V gene, CDR1 is MNHEY and CDR2 is SMNVEV (reference sequence). The CDR3 contains 13 residues. Deletions cut 2 bases from V and 7 bases from J, with 11 bases between. The DNA for the CDR3 is TGTGCCAGCAGTTTAGCGGGCAATCGTGGCTACACCTTC. Protein: CASSLAGNRGYTF.

J is TRBJ2-7 and V is TRBV5-6; possible D gene TRBD2, 6 bases. Germline lookup yields CDR1 SGHDT and CDR2 YYEEEE. This CDR3 region has 14 residues. Trimming shortened V by 5 bases and J by 4 bases, and 16 bases separated the two germline ends. The CDR3 protein is CASSSDRDWYEQYF. The DNA for the CDR3 is TGTGCCAGCAGTTCTGACCGGGACTGGTACGAGCAGTACTTC.

The rearrangement uses TRBV2 and TRBJ2-2; TRBD1 matches 7 bases. J gave up 1 base and V 8 bases, and 1 base lay outside the gene matches. Germline-derived CDR1 and CDR2 are SNHLY and FYNNEI. The CDR3 has 13 residues. The CDR3 reads CASGTENTGELFF. In DNA form, the CDR3 reads TGTGCCAGCGGGACAGAGAACACCGGGGAGCTGTTTTTT.

The chain employs TRBV6-4 and TRBJ2-1; D may be TRBD1 (7 bases). The CDR3 is 15 amino acids. CDR1 and CDR2 from the germline V gene are MRHNA and SNTAGT. V gave up 3 bases and J gave up 7 bases, with 16 bases separating them. CDR3 DNA sequence: TGTGCCAGCAGTGAAGAGACAGGGACTTGGAATGAGCAGTTCTTC. As protein: CASSEETGTWNEQFF.